This section outlines one T cell receptor (beta chain) sequence together with its context. Its antigen is not identified. The data were obtained in a study of cytotoxic CD8 clonotypes in ibrutinib-treated CLL. Study findings and constraints: Baseline-level clonality went beyond age-matched healthy donors and moved in step with circulating CD8+ T-cell counts.

Trimming shortened V by 6 bases and J by 1 base, and 9 bases separated the two germline ends. The CDR3 has 13 amino acids. In germline, CDR1 is KGHSH, CDR2 LQKENI. Method: immunoSEQ multiplex PCR; TCRdb's copy keeps in-frame clones and lacks some. The repertoire holds about 140,000 clones, with about 91% as singletons. The chain joins TRBV18 to TRBJ1-1; D unclear. The clonotype was recovered from a human donor with chronic lymphocytic leukemia. This specimen consisted of PBMCs, obtained after 12 months of ibrutinib treatment. CDR3 nucleotide sequence: TGTGCCAGCTCGCGGATGGAGAACACTGAAGCTTTCTTT. Its protein product is CASSRMENTEAFF.